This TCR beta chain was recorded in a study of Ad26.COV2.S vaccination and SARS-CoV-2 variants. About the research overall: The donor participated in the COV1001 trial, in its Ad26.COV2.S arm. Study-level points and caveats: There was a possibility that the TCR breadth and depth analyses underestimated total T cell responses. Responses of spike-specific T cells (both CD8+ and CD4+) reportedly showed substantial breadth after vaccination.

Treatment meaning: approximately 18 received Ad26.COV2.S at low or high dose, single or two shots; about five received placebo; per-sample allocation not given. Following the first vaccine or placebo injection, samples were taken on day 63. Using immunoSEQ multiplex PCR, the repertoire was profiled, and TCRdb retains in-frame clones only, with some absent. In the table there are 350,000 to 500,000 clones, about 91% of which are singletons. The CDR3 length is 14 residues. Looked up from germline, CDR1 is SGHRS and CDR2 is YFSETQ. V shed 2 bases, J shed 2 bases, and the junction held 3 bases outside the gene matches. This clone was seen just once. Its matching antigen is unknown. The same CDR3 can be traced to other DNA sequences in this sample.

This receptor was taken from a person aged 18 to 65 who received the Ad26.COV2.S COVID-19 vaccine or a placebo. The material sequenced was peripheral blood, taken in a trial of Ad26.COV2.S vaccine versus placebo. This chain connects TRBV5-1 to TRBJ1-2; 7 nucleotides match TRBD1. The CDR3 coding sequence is TGCGCCAGCAGCTTAGGGACAGCGAACTATGGCTACACCTTC. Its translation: CASSLGTANYGYTF. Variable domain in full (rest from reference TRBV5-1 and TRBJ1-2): KAGVTQTPRYLIKTRGQQVTLSCSPISGHRSVSWYQQTPGQGLQFLFEYFSETQRNKGNFPGRFSGRQFSNSRSEMNVSTLELGDSALYLCASSLGTANYGYTFGSGTRLTVV.